This T cell receptor beta chain was found in a study of shared clonotypes between healthy human individuals. The CDR3 totals 14 residues. CDR1 and CDR2 from the germline V gene are MNHEY and SMNVEV (reference sequence). Trimming left V 3 bases short and J 9 bases short, with 15 bases between. Clones were read by immunoSEQ multiplex PCR, and TCRdb kept only the in-frame ones, dropping some. Here the sample spans about 980,000 clones, more than 75% being singletons. Overall study findings and caveats: Researchers sampled blood only, noting tissue repertoires likely differ.

This clone is a singleton in its sample. Its antigen is unidentified. This receptor was identified in a man between 18 and 29 years old in good health. Sequenced material: memory CD4+ T cells sorted from blood. Subset meaning: CD45RA-negative fraction. The chain combines TRBV27 with TRBJ1-5, with TRBD1 as a possible D gene (6 bases). The CDR3 DNA reads as TGTGCCAGCAGTTTTGGGGGGCCCGGTCTGCCCCAGCATTTT. It yields the protein CASSFGGPGLPQHF.